This is a list of T cell receptor beta chains from one sample in a study of Ad26.COV2.S vaccination and SARS-CoV-2 variants. Clones were sequenced by immunoSEQ multiplex PCR, and TCRdb holds only the in-frame ones, with some missing. Seen here are some 390,000 clones, less than 90% observed once, and the top ten hold 3% to 3.5%. Sample: peripheral blood, taken in a trial of Ad26.COV2.S vaccine versus placebo. These receptor sequences come from a person aged 18-65 years who received the Ad26.COV2.S COVID-19 vaccine or a placebo. Each CDR3 is given with its conserved first and last residue. A D gene is named only where the DNA matches it firmly. Not every row has a clone size; where given, it reads once, few, many or a size class.

D: NA
size: NA
J: TRBJ1-2
V: TRBV12-3/TRBV12-4
DNA: TGTGCCAGCAGTTTAGTAGGATCAAATGGCTACACCTTC
CDR3: CASSLVGSNGYTF

D: NA
size: NA
J: TRBJ2-3
V: TRBV5-4
DNA: TGTGCCAGCCGACGGGACATCTCTGGGACAGATACGCAGTATTTT
CDR3: CASRRDISGTDTQYF

D: TRBD1
size: NA
J: TRBJ1-1
V: TRBV6-5
DNA: TGTGCCAGCAGACACACAGGGGGCACTGAAGCTTTCTTT
CDR3: CASRHTGGTEAFF

D: NA
size: NA
J: TRBJ1-2
V: TRBV10-3
DNA: TGTGCCATCAGGCCTACAGGATTTGTGTATGGCTACACCTTC
CDR3: CAIRPTGFVYGYTF

D: TRBD1
size: NA
J: TRBJ2-3
V: TRBV7-9
DNA: TGTGCCAGCAGCCCGGGACAGTTAGTGGCAGATACGCAGTATTTT
CDR3: CASSPGQLVADTQYF

D: NA
size: once
J: TRBJ2-7
V: TRBV7-2
DNA: TGTGCCAGCAGCGTAGCCCCGCAGGGGTGGACCCCCTACGAGCAGTACTTC
CDR3: CASSVAPQGWTPYEQYF

D: NA
size: few
J: TRBJ1-1
V: TRBV18
DNA: TGTGCCAGCTCACTCCGGGACACCAACACTGAAGCTTTCTTT
CDR3: CASSLRDTNTEAFF

D: NA
size: NA
J: TRBJ2-7
V: TRBV11-2
DNA: TGTGCCAGCAGATCCCTCCGTGGGTCCTACGAGCAGTACTTC
CDR3: CASRSLRGSYEQYF

D: NA
size: NA
J: TRBJ1-1
V: TRBV30
DNA: TGTGCCTGGAAAGAAGAAACCAAGGGCACTGAAGCTTTCTTT
CDR3: CAWKEETKGTEAFF

D: NA
size: NA
J: TRBJ1-5
V: TRBV6-5
DNA: TGTGCCAGCAGTCTGAGTTTTAATCAGCCCCAGCATTTT
CDR3: CASSLSFNQPQHF

D: NA
size: NA
J: TRBJ2-1
V: TRBV28
DNA: TGTGCCAGCAGTTTAAGCCCCCCGTGGAGCGACAATGAGCAGTTCTTC
CDR3: CASSLSPPWSDNEQFF

D: NA
size: NA
J: TRBJ1-2
V: TRBV15
DNA: TGTGCCACCAGCAGACTTTTGGAGGGCTACACCTTC
CDR3: CATSRLLEGYTF

D: NA
size: once
J: TRBJ2-3
V: TRBV4-1
DNA: TGCGCCAGCAGCCAAACGTCTGGCCCCGGCGATACGCAGTATTTT
CDR3: CASSQTSGPGDTQYF

D: TRBD2
size: once
J: TRBJ2-3
V: TRBV10-2
DNA: TGCGCCAGCAGTTCACCTCTAGCGGGGAGCACAGATACGCAGTATTTT
CDR3: CASSSPLAGSTDTQYF

D: TRBD1
size: NA
J: TRBJ1-2
V: TRBV2
DNA: TGTGCCAGCAGTGATGACAGGGAGGGTGGCTACACCTTC
CDR3: CASSDDREGGYTF

D: NA
size: once
J: TRBJ1-5
V: TRBV6-2/TRBV6-3
DNA: TGTGCCAGCAGTTTCGACCTCAGCCCCCAGCATTTT
CDR3: CASSFDLSPQHF

D: TRBD1
size: NA
J: TRBJ1-1
V: TRBV6-5
DNA: TGTGCCAGCAGTTACCATAGACAGGGGCGAACTGAAGCTTTCTTT
CDR3: CASSYHRQGRTEAFF

D: NA
size: once
J: TRBJ1-2
V: TRBV6-5
DNA: TGTGCCAGCAGAACAGAATTTAACCCTAACTATGGCTACACCTTC
CDR3: CASRTEFNPNYGYTF

D: NA
size: once
J: TRBJ1-2
V: TRBV4-1
DNA: TGCGCCAGCAGCCCTACTCACCCCAGGGGAATTGGCTACACCTTC
CDR3: CASSPTHPRGIGYTF

D: NA
size: NA
J: TRBJ2-5
V: TRBV14
DNA: TGTGCCAGCAGCCAGGAGGGTCCCCAGTACTTC
CDR3: CASSQEGPQYF

D: TRBD2
size: once
J: TRBJ2-1
V: TRBV18
DNA: TGTGCCAGCTCACCCGGGCGGGGGGGATACAATGAGCAGTTCTTC
CDR3: CASSPGRGGYNEQFF

D: TRBD2
size: NA
J: TRBJ2-3
V: TRBV11-2
DNA: TGTGCCAGCAGCCTACCTTTTGGGACTAGCGTCCCAGATACGCAGTATTTT
CDR3: CASSLPFGTSVPDTQYF

D: NA
size: once
J: TRBJ1-1
V: TRBV2
DNA: TGTGCCAGCAGTAAATTGGTGTTTAACACTGAAGCTTTCTTT
CDR3: CASSKLVFNTEAFF

D: NA
size: NA
J: TRBJ2-1
V: TRBV7-9
DNA: TGTGCCAGCAGCTTGGGGAGTGAGCAGTTCTTC
CDR3: CASSLGSEQFF

D: TRBD2
size: NA
J: TRBJ2-1
V: TRBV5-1
DNA: TGCGCCAGCAGCTTCCGGGAGGCTGAGCAGTTCTTC
CDR3: CASSFREAEQFF

D: TRBD1
size: NA
J: TRBJ2-1
V: TRBV2
DNA: TGTGCCAGCAGGTTCGACAGGGGCAATGAGCAGTTCTTC
CDR3: CASRFDRGNEQFF

D: NA
size: NA
J: TRBJ1-1
V: TRBV29-1
DNA: TGCAGCGTTGGGGTACGTGGGAACACTGAAGCTTTCTTT
CDR3: CSVGVRGNTEAFF

D: TRBD1
size: NA
J: TRBJ1-5
V: TRBV4-1
DNA: TGCGCCAGCAGCCAATTACCTCTCACAGGGGTCTTAAGGACCCAGCATTTT
CDR3: CASSQLPLTGVLRTQHF

D: NA
size: NA
J: TRBJ1-3
V: TRBV4-1
DNA: TGCGCCAGCAGCCAAGATCGAAGGCGGGATCCTGGAAACACCATATATTTT
CDR3: CASSQDRRRDPGNTIYF

D: TRBD2
size: NA
J: TRBJ2-3
V: TRBV3-1/TRBV3-2
DNA: TGTGCCAGCAGCCTTCGGACGGGGGGGATTCTCTCAGATACGCAGTATTTT
CDR3: CASSLRTGGILSDTQYF

D: TRBD1
size: NA
J: TRBJ2-7
V: TRBV2
DNA: TGTGCCAGCAGAAGACAGGGGGCGCGGTACGAGCAGTACTTC
CDR3: CASRRQGARYEQYF

D: TRBD1
size: few
J: TRBJ1-2
V: TRBV6-1
DNA: TGTGCCAGCAGTGAAGTTGGACAGGGTAGCTATGGCTACACCTTC
CDR3: CASSEVGQGSYGYTF

D: NA
size: NA
J: TRBJ1-1
V: TRBV9
DNA: TGTGCCAGCCGGGGAAACACTGAAGCTTTCTTT
CDR3: CASRGNTEAFF

D: NA
size: NA
J: TRBJ2-1
V: TRBV15
DNA: TGTGCCACCAGCAGAGATCTCACCGTAACTAGGGACAATGAGCAGTTCTTC
CDR3: CATSRDLTVTRDNEQFF

D: TRBD2
size: NA
J: TRBJ2-1
V: TRBV18
DNA: TGTGCCAGCTCACCTCTGGCGGGGGATGACAATGAGCAGTTCTTC
CDR3: CASSPLAGDDNEQFF

D: NA
size: NA
J: TRBJ2-1
V: TRBV5-4
DNA: TGTGCCAGCAGCAAAGAGGCACTTAACAATGAGCAGTTCTTC
CDR3: CASSKEALNNEQFF